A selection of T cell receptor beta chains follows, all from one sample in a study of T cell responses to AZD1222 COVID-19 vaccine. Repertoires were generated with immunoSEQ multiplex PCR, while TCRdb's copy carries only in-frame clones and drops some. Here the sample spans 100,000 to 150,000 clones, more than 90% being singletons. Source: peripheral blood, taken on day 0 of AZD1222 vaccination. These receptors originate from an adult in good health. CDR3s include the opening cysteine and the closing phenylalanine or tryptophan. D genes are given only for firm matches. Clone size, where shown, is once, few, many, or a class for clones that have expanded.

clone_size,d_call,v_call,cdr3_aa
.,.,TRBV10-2,CASSESGRAGTQYF
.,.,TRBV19,CASSIPSDAYNEQFF
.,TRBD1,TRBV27,CASSSRLGQAYEQYF
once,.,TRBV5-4,CASSASGLKVGETQYF
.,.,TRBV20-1,CSASALVTALMNTEAFF
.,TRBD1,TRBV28,CASSLGLGTGGNYGYTF
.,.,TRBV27,CASRRTELNAGELFF
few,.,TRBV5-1,CASSLFQAYEQYF
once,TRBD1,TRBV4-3,CASSQRQGGNYGYTF
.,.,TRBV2,CASSGNPSHTDTQYF
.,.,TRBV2,CASRTLQNEQFF
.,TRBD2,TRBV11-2,CASSPVAGGGTDTQYF
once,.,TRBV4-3,CASSLAGAAGDTQYF
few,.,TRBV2,CASSGTVYGYTF
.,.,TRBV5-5,CASSRGDYNEKLFF
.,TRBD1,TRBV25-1,CASSERAFGTGGGSEAFF
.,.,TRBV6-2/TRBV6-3,CASSSWALNYGYTF
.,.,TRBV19,CASRGYFGQNTEAFF
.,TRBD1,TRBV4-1,CASRGSGTGPYEQYF
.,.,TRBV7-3,CASSLGPPDTQYF
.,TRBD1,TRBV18,CASSPIQTGGGNQPQHF
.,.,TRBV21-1,CASSKGTGGGYTF
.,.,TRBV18,CASSPPDDLNTEAFF
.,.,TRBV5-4,CASSLLDFQETQYF
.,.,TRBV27,CASGGRQPQHF
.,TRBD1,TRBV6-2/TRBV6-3,CASSPPPNRGIPGYTF
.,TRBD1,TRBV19,CASNRPTGTGANVLTF
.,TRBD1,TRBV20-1,CSASADRGHTEAFF
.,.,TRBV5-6,CASSLGSGYQPQHF
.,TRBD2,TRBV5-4,CASSLGGGLTDTQYF
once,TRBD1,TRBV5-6,CASSLPSTGNSPLHF
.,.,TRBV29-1,CSVDPAGNTEAFF
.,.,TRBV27,CASSLSRQGGTNTGELFF
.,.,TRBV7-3,CASSLDGAGKPYEQYF
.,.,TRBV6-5,CASSYSSLANQPQHF
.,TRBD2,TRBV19,CASRRTLAGGSSYEQYF
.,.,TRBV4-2,CASSQELNEQYF
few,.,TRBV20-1,CSASHRRPMNTEAFF
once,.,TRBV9,CASSVEGGIDEQFF
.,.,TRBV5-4,CASSLGSLRGNSPLHF
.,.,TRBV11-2,CASSLSDSSYNEQFF
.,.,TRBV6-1,CASSELGSGNTIYF
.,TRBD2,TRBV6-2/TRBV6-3,CASSTGTSSYEQYF
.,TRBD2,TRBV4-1,CASSQGETSGRKTQYF
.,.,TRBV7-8,CASSLKPRIEQFF
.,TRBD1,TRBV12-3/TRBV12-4,CASSLWTGHEQYF
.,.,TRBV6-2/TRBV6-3,CASSYDPADTIYF
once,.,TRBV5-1,CASSLSGTPYEQYF
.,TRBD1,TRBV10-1,CASSDLKEGAARGYTF
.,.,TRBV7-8,CASSPRVLLDYGYTF
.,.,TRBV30,CAWNGGSSTDTQYF
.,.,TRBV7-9,CASSPQGPSYEQYF
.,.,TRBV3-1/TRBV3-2,CASSQDEGLRHQPQHF
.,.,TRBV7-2,CASSQALLGGAGNSPLHF
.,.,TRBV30,CAWSSGSDTPKIAF